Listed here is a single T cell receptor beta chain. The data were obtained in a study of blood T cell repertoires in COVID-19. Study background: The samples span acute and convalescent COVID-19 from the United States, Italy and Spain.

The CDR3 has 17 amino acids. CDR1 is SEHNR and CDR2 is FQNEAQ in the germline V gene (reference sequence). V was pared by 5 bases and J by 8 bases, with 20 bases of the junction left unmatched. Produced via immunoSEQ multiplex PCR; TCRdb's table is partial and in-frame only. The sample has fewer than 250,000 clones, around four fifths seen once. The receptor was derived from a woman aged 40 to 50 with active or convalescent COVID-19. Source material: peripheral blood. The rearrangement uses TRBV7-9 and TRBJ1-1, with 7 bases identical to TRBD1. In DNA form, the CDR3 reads TGTGCCAGCAGCCAAAGGATAGACCACAGGGGAAGGTCAGAAGCTTTCTTT. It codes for CASSQRIDHRGRSEAFF.